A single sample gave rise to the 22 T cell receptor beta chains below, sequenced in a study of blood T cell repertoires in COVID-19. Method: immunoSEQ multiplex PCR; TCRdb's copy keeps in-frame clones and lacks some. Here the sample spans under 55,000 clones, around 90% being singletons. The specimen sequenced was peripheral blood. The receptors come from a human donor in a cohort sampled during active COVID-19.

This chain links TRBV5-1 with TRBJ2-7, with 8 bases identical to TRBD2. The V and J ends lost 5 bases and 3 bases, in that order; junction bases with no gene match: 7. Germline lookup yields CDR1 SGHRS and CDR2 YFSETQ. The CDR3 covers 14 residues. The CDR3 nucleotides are TGCGCCAGCAGTTACGGGACTAGTCTCTACGAGCAGTACTTC. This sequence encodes CASSYGTSLYEQYF.

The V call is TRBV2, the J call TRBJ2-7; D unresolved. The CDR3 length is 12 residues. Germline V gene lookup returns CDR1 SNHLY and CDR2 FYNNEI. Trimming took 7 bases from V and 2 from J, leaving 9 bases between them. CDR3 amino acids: CASTLGTYEQYF. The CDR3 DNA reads TGTGCCAGCACGCTAGGCACCTACGAGCAGTACTTC.

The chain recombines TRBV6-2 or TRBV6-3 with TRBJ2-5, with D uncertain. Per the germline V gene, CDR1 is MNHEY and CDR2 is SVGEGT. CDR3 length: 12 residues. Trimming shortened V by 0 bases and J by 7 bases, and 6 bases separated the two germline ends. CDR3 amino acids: CASSYSVATQYF. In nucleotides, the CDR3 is TGTGCCAGCAGTTACTCAGTAGCGACCCAGTACTTC.

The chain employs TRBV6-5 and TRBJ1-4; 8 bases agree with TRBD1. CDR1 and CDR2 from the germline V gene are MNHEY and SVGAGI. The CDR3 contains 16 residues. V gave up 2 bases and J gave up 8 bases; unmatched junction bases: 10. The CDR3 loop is CASSYVLGTGREKLFF. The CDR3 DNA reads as TGTGCCAGCAGTTACGTTTTGGGGACAGGTCGAGAAAAACTGTTTTTT.

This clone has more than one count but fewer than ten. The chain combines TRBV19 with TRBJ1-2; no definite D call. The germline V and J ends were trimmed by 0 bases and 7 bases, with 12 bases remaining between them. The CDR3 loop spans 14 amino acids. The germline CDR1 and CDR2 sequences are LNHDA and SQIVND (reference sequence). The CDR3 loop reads CASSIEIQRPGYTF. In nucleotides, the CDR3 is TGTGCCAGTAGTATAGAAATACAGAGACCTGGCTACACCTTC. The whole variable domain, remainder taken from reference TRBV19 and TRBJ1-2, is DGGITQSPKYLFRKEGQNVTLSCEQNLNHDAMYWYRQDPGQGLRLIYYSQIVNDFQKGDIAEGYSVSREKKESFPLTVTSAQKNPTAFYLCASSIEIQRPGYTFGSGTRLTVV.

CDR3 nucleotide sequence: TGTGCCAGTGGGGCCAGGGGGTATGACGAGCAGTACTTC. Its protein is CASGARGYDEQYF. The rearrangement links TRBV19 to TRBJ2-7; 7 nucleotides align to TRBD1. V gave up 8 bases and J gave up 5 bases; unmatched junction bases: 9. The CDR3 has 13 amino acids. Germline V gene data show CDR1 as LNHDA and CDR2 as SQIVND (reference sequence).

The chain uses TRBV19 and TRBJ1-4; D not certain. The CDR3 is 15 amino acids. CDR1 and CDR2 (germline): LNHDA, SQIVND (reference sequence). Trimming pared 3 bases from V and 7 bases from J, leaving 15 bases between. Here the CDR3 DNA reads TGTGCCAGTAGTATCACCGGGATCGGTAGTGAAAAACTGTTTTTT. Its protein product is CASSITGIGSEKLFF.

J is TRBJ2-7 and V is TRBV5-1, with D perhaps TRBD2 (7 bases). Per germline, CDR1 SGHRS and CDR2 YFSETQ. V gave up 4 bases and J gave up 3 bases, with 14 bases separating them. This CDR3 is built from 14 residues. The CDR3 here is CASSVGGGYYEQYV. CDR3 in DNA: TGCGCCAGCAGCGTTGGCGGGGGCTACTACGAGCAGTACGTC.

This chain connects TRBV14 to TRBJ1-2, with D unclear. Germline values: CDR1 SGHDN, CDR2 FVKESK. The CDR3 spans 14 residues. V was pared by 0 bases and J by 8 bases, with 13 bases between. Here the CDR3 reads CASSQEQTSLGYTF. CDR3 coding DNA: TGTGCCAGCAGCCAAGAACAAACCTCCCTCGGCTACACCTTC.

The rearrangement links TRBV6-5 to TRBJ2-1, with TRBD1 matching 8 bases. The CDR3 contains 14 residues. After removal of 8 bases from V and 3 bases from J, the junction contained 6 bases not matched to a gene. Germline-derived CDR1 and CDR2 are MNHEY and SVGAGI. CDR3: CASVRTGSYNEQFF. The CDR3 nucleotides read TGTGCCAGCGTACGGACAGGGAGCTACAATGAGCAGTTCTTC.

CDR3 nucleotide sequence: TGTGCTAGTGGTTCGGGACAGGGTCAGGGCGAGCAGTACTTC. As protein: CASGSGQGQGEQYF. The chain employs TRBV12-5 and TRBJ2-7, with 9 bases that match TRBD1. V was pared by 4 bases and J by 6 bases, with 7 bases of the junction left unmatched. The germline gives CDR1 LGHNT, CDR2 FRNRAP. The CDR3 is made up of 14 amino acids. Based on the CDR3 plus reference TRBV12-5 and TRBJ2-7, the full variable domain is DARVTQTPRHKVTEMGQEVTMRCQPILGHNTVFWYRQTMMQGLELLAYFRNRAPLDDSGMPKDRFSAEMPDATLATLKIQPSEPRDSAVYFCASGSGQGQGEQYFGPGTRLTVT.

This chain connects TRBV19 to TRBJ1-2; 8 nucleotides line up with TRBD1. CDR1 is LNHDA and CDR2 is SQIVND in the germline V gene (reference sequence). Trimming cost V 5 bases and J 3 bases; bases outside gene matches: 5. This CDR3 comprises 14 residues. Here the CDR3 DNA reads TGTGCCAGTAGTTTTGGACAGGGCCACTATGGCTACACCTTC. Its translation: CASSFGQGHYGYTF.

The CDR3 DNA follows: TGTGCCATCAGTGATGGGACAGGGAAGTACTTC. Encoded protein: CAISDGTGKYF. This rearrangement joins TRBV10-3 to TRBJ2-4; TRBD1 agrees at 9 bases. Per germline, CDR1 ENHRY and CDR2 SYGVKD. CDR3 length equals 11 residues. The V gene end was trimmed by 3 bases and the J gene end by 14 bases; junction bases not matched to a gene: 2.

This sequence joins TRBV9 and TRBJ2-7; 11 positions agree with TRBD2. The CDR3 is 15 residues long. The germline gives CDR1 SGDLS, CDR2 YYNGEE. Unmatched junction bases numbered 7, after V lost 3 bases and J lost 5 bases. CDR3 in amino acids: CASSATSGNRDEQYF. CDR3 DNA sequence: TGTGCCAGCAGCGCGACTAGCGGGAATCGAGACGAGCAGTACTTC.

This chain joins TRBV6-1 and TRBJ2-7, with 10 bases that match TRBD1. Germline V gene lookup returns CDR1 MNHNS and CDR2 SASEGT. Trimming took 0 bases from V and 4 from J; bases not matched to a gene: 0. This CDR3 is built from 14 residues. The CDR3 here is CASSEAGQGYEQYV. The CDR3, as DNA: TGTGCCAGCAGTGAAGCGGGACAGGGGTACGAGCAGTACGTC.

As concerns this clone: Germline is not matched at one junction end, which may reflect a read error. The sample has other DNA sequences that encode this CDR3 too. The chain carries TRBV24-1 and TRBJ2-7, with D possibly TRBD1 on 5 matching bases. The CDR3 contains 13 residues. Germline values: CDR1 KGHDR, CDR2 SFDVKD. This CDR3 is CATSESHRFEQYF. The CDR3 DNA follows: TGTGCCACTAGTGAATCCCACAGGTTCGAGCAGTACTTC.

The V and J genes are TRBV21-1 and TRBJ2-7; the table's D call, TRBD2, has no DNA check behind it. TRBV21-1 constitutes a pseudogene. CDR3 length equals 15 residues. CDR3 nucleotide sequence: TGTGCCAGCAGCTTTCGGACTAGCGCCTCCTACGAGCAGTACGTC. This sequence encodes CASSFRTSASYEQYV.

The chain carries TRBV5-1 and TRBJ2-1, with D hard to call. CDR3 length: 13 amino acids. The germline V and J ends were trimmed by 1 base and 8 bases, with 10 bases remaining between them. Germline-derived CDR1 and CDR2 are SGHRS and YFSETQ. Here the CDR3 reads CASSLLSSDEQFF. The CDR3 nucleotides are TGCGCCAGCAGCTTGCTTAGTTCGGATGAGCAGTTCTTC.

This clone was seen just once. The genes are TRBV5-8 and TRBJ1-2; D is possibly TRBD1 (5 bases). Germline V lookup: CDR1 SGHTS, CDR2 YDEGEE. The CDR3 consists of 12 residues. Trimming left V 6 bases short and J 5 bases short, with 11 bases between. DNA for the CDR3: TGTGCCAGCACGAGACAGTCTTATGGCTACACCTTC. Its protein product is CASTRQSYGYTF.

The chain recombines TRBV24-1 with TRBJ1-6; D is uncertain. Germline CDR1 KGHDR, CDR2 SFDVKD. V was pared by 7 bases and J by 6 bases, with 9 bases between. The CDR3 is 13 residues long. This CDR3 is CATSRGANSPLHF. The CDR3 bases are TGTGCCACCAGCAGAGGCGCTAATTCACCCCTCCACTTT.

Here the CDR3 DNA reads TGTGCCAGCAGTTACGCCACGGGACAGAACTATGGCTACACCTTC. Encoded protein: CASSYATGQNYGYTF. The chain combines TRBV6-6 with TRBJ1-2; TRBD1 agrees at 7 bases. Per germline, CDR1 MNHNY and CDR2 SVGAGI (reference sequence). The CDR3 covers 15 residues. V shed 2 bases, J shed 2 bases, and the junction held 5 bases outside the gene matches.

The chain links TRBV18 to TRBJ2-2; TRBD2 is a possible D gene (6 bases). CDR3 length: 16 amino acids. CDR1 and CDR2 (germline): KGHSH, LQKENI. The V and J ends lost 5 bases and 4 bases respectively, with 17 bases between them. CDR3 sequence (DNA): TGTGCCAGCTCAACGGGACTTGAGGGTCGCACCGGGGAGCTGTTTTTT. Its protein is CASSTGLEGRTGELFF.